The 15 T cell receptor beta chains presented below share a single source sample, sequenced in a study of blood T cell repertoires in COVID-19. Clones were read by immunoSEQ multiplex PCR, and TCRdb kept only the in-frame ones, dropping some. The table lists fewer than 250,000 clones, around 90% of them singletons. Sequencing input: PBMCs or T cells enriched from blood (not recorded which). The receptors stem from a man between 45 and 60 years old who had been exposed to COVID-19.

This rearrangement joins TRBV11-3 to TRBJ2-1; perhaps TRBD1 as D (6 bases). The CDR3 is made up of 15 amino acids. V gave up 1 base and J gave up 10 bases, with 17 bases separating them. The germline CDR1 and CDR2 sequences are SGHNT and YENEEA. For the CDR3, the DNA is TGTGCCAGCAGCTTAGTCGGGACAAGCATAGAAGAGCAGTTCTTC. The encoded protein is CASSLVGTSIEEQFF.

V gene TRBV2 combines with J gene TRBJ1-5; no definite D call. The CDR3 covers 13 residues. Trimming took off 7 bases at V and 2 bases at J, with 9 bases between the two ends. CDR1 and CDR2 from the germline V gene are SNHLY and FYNNEI. In DNA, the CDR3 is TGTGCCAGCACCGGACTGGGCAATCAGCCCCAGCATTTT. Translation: CASTGLGNQPQHF. Complete variable domain (other parts from reference TRBV2 and TRBJ1-5): EPEVTQTPSHQVTQMGQEVILRCVPISNHLYFYWYRQILGQKVEFLVSFYNNEISEKSEIFDDQFSVERPDGSNFTLKIRSTKLEDSAMYFCASTGLGNQPQHFGDGTRLSIL.

The CDR3 spells CASSGTGGYEQYF. CDR3 sequence (DNA): TGTGCCAGCAGCGGGACAGGGGGCTACGAGCAGTACTTC. The gene calls are TRBV6-5 and TRBJ2-7; TRBD1 matches at 11 bases. Germline lookup yields CDR1 MNHEY and CDR2 SVGAGI. The V gene end was trimmed by 6 bases and the J gene end by 3 bases; junction bases not matched to a gene: 1. The CDR3 contains 13 residues.

V is TRBV2 and J is TRBJ2-7; 7 bases line up with TRBD2. V lost 8 bases and J lost 0; bases outside the gene matches: 4. Germline loops: CDR1 SNHLY, CDR2 FYNNEI. The CDR3 spans 13 residues. The CDR3 loop is CASGSGTSYEQYV. DNA of the CDR3: TGTGCCAGCGGGAGCGGGACCTCCTACGAGCAGTACGTC.

The V call is TRBV11-3, the J call TRBJ1-2; D might be TRBD1 (5 bases). The V gene's germline CDR1 is SGHNT and CDR2 YENEEA. The CDR3 contains 13 residues. Trimming removed 5 bases from V and 1 base from J, with 8 bases in between. CDR3 amino acids: CASSPDSNYGYTF. The CDR3 bases are TGTGCCAGCAGCCCAGACAGTAACTATGGCTACACCTTC.

CDR3: CAGAGEGQPQHF. The CDR3 DNA reads as TGTGCCGGGGCAGGGGAGGGCCAGCCCCAGCATTTT. V gene TRBV19 combines with J gene TRBJ1-5, with D possibly matching TRBD1 (6 bases). The CDR3 has 12 residues. CDR1 and CDR2 (germline): LNHDA, SQIVND (reference sequence). V gave up 11 bases and J gave up 7 bases, with 15 bases separating them.

The genes are TRBV21-1 and TRBJ2-1; TRBD1, as called in the table, went unchecked against the DNA. TRBV21-1 is annotated as a pseudogene. The CDR3 is made up of 16 amino acids. DNA of the CDR3: TGTGCCAGCAGCAAAGTGGAAAACAGCTCCTACAATGAGCAGTTCTTC. Protein: CASSKVENSSYNEQFF.

CDR3 residues: CAWSVLRGGGNTIYF. CDR3 DNA sequence: TGTGCCTGGAGTGTACTACGCGGTGGTGGAAACACCATATATTTT. The chain couples TRBV30 to TRBJ1-3; no clear D gene. Per germline, CDR1 GTSNPN and CDR2 SVGIG (reference sequence). CDR3 length: 15 amino acids. V lost 0 bases to trimming and J lost 3 bases, with 12 bases between them. The whole variable domain, filled in from reference TRBV30 and TRBJ1-3, reads SQTIHQWPATLVQPVGSPLSLECTVEGTSNPNLYWYRQAAGRGLQLLFYSVGIGQISSEVPQNLSASRPQDRQFILSSKKLLLSDSGFYLCAWSVLRGGGNTIYFGEGSWLTVV.

With regard to this clone: Because it lacks the conserved phenylalanine or tryptophan at the end, this CDR3 is likely a read error. Because the CDR3's place on the DNA is in doubt, the DNA is left out and the CDR3 is given as listed by TCRdb. The rearrangement joins TRBV30 to TRBJ1-2; the table's D call, TRBD1, has no DNA check behind it. Germline CDR1 reads GTSNPN; CDR2 reads SVGIG (reference sequence). The CDR3 is 8 amino acids long, termini counted. CDR3 sequence reads: CAWSKWPS.

The chain combines TRBV5-4 with TRBJ2-7; TRBD1 matches at 11 bases. The V and J ends lost 4 bases and 2 bases, in that order; junction bases with no gene match: 5. This CDR3 region has 15 residues. CDR1 is SGHNT and CDR2 is YYREEE in the germline V gene (reference sequence). The DNA of the CDR3 is TGTGCCAGCAGCCCGAGGACAGGGGGCCCCTACGAGCAGTACTTC. Translated: CASSPRTGGPYEQYF.

V and J are TRBV15 and TRBJ2-7; 9 nucleotides match TRBD2. There are 15 residues in the CDR3. Germline CDR1 LNHNV, CDR2 YYDKDF (reference sequence). Trimming took 4 bases from V and 0 from J; bases not matched to a gene: 4. CDR3 DNA: TGTGCCACCAGCATAGCGGGAGCCCTCTCCTACGAGCAGTACGTC. Its protein is CATSIAGALSYEQYV.

The chain uses TRBV6-1 and TRBJ2-7; TRBD1 agrees at 12 bases. Germline CDR1 MNHNS, CDR2 SASEGT. The CDR3 consists of 17 residues. V was clipped by 2 bases and J by 4 bases; unmatched bases: 9. The chain's CDR3 is CASSEFGTGGVSYEQYF. The CDR3, as DNA: TGTGCCAGCAGTGAATTTGGGACAGGGGGCGTATCGTACGAGCAGTACTTC.

The rearrangement joins TRBV6-5 to TRBJ1-1; D is unresolved. The V gene lost 4 bases and the J gene lost 4 bases, with 13 bases spanning the gap. The CDR3 has 14 amino acids. Germline values: CDR1 MNHEY, CDR2 SVGAGI. In DNA, the CDR3 is TGTGCCAGCAGTTCGTCCCCCCCGGGCACTGAAGCTTTCTTT. Amino acids: CASSSSPPGTEAFF.

This clone appeared once. The V call is TRBV11-2, the J call TRBJ1-5, with D tentatively TRBD1 (6 bases). This CDR3 spans 15 amino acids. V gave up 2 bases and J gave up 2 bases, with 10 bases separating them. The germline V gene has CDR1 SGHAT and CDR2 FQNNGV. CDR3 region: CASSLSRGGNQPQHF. As DNA, the CDR3 is TGTGCCAGCAGCTTATCCAGGGGTGGCAATCAGCCCCAGCATTTT.

This clone was found once. The chain has TRBV10-3 and TRBJ2-7; 9 nucleotides line up with TRBD1. Germline values: CDR1 ENHRY, CDR2 SYGVKD. The CDR3 totals 13 residues. With 3 bases clipped from V and 5 bases from J, the junction kept 2 bases outside the gene matches. The CDR3 is CAISDNRGHEQYV. In DNA form, the CDR3 reads TGTGCCATCAGTGACAACAGGGGGCACGAGCAGTACGTC.